This T cell receptor (beta chain) appears in the sequencing data of a study of blood T cell repertoires in COVID-19. About the research overall: COVID-19 samples from acute and convalescent phases originated in the United States, Italy and Spain. Sources were T cells, B-cell-depleted T cells, or PBMCs; the material itself was cDNA or gDNA.

In the authors' workflow: By means of reference gene primer amplification, nucleated cell counts were estimated. The protocol was immunoSEQ multiplex PCR, while the TCRdb copy is restricted to in-frame clones and leaves out a portion. V, J and clone size are taken as reported in that table, and D and trimming were inferred from the DNA itself. The profile shows over 200,000 clones, about 88% of them singletons. The CDR3 totals 15 residues. The germline V gene encodes CDR1 SGHKS and CDR2 YYEKEE (reference sequence). V lost 2 bases and J lost 2; bases outside the gene matches: 6. This TCR was recovered from a man aged 55 to 70 who had recovered from COVID-19. Input material: peripheral blood. The V call is TRBV5-5, the J call TRBJ2-7; TRBD1 matches at 8 bases. For the CDR3, the DNA is TGTGCCAGCAGCTTTATACAGGGGGAACCCTACGAGCAGTACTTC. Its translation: CASSFIQGEPYEQYF. Full variable domain (rest looked up from reference TRBV5-5 and TRBJ2-7): DAGVTQSPTHLIKTRGQQVTLRCSPISGHKSVSWYQQVLGQGPQFIFQYYEKEERGRGNFPDRFSARQFPNYSSELNVNALLLGDSALYLCASSFIQGEPYEQYFGPGTRLTVT.